The 7 T cell receptor beta chains presented below share a single source sample, sequenced in a study of blood T cell repertoires in COVID-19. Profiled with immunoSEQ multiplex PCR; TCRdb holds only in-frame clones, not every one. Of about 74,000 clones listed, less than 90% were seen once; the top ten hold approximately 8.8%. Material for sequencing was peripheral blood. The receptors come from a man aged 50 or older with active COVID-19.

The CDR3 bases are TGCAGCGTTGAGTTTGGAGGTGGCTACACCTTC. Amino acids: CSVEFGGGYTF. The rearrangement uses TRBV29-1 and TRBJ1-2; no clear D gene. The germline V and J ends were trimmed by 3 bases and 7 bases, with 9 bases remaining between them. The CDR3 is made up of 11 amino acids. Germline CDR1 and CDR2: SQVTM and ANQGSEA.

The genes are TRBV29-1 and TRBJ1-4; D is perhaps TRBD1 (5 bases). This CDR3 is built from 12 residues. Trimming cost V 3 bases and J 10 bases, with 12 bases left between them. Germline V lookup: CDR1 SQVTM, CDR2 ANQGSEA. CDR3 nucleotide sequence: TGCAGCGTTGAGGAGGGGCAAGGAAAACTGTTTTTT. Protein: CSVEEGQGKLFF.

This clone has a single count. This chain uses TRBV4-1 with TRBJ2-7; 11 bases match TRBD1. The V gene's germline CDR1 is MGHRA and CDR2 YSYEKL. The CDR3 sequence is 15 residues long. J gave up 3 bases and V 4 bases, and 5 bases lay outside the gene matches. The chain's CDR3 is CASSPLGQGDYEQYF. The CDR3 bases are TGCGCCAGCAGCCCCCTGGGACAGGGGGACTACGAGCAGTACTTC.

The chain uses TRBV9 and TRBJ2-7, with D tentatively TRBD1 (9 bases). The CDR3 extends over 16 amino acids. Deletions cut 0 bases from V and 6 bases from J, with 19 bases between. The germline V gene encodes CDR1 SGDLS and CDR2 YYNGEE. The CDR3 DNA reads as TGTGCCAGCAGCGTAGACCGGGGGGGACAGGGCCTCGAGCAGTACTTC. It specifies CASSVDRGGQGLEQYF.

This chain uses TRBV7-9 with TRBJ1-2, with 8 nucleotides matching TRBD1. The V segment lost 4 bases and the J segment 4 bases; nucleotides outside the gene matches: 8. CDR1 and CDR2 (germline): SEHNR, FQNEAQ (reference sequence). The CDR3 covers 15 residues. The CDR3 loop is CASSSSGTGPYGYTF. DNA of the CDR3: TGTGCCAGCAGCTCCTCCGGGACAGGCCCCTATGGCTACACCTTC.

The chain carries TRBV2 and TRBJ1-4; the match to TRBD1 covers 9 bases. Trimming at V came to 7 bases and at J to 8 bases, leaving 8 bases not matched to a gene. The V gene's germline CDR1 is SNHLY and CDR2 FYNNEI. This CDR3 region has 14 residues. CDR3 amino acids: CASTPGQGREKLFF. The CDR3 DNA reads TGTGCCAGCACTCCGGGACAGGGACGCGAAAAACTGTTTTTT. Supplemented by reference TRBV2 and TRBJ1-4, the full variable domain reads EPEVTQTPSHQVTQMGQEVILRCVPISNHLYFYWYRQILGQKVEFLVSFYNNEISEKSEIFDDQFSVERPDGSNFTLKIRSTKLEDSAMYFCASTPGQGREKLFFGSGTQLSVL.

The V and J genes are TRBV27 and TRBJ1-1; D possibly corresponds to TRBD1 (5 bases). The CDR3 extends over 13 amino acids. The V end was cut by 0 bases, the J end by 4 bases, with 6 bases between. Germline loops: CDR1 MNHEY, CDR2 SMNVEV (reference sequence). CDR3 protein: CASSLSRGTEAFF. For the CDR3, the DNA is TGTGCCAGCAGTTTATCTAGGGGCACTGAAGCTTTCTTT.